The clone carrying this T cell receptor beta chain has only one observation. Its antigen is currently unknown. This sample is drawn from a study of cytomegalovirus exposure and HLA in healthy donors. Among the roughly 120 subjects of the validation cohort, separate from the approximately 700-subject first cohort, were the donors. The J segment lost 7 bases and the V segment lost 3 bases, leaving 3 bases of the junction unmatched. The CDR3 has 14 amino acids. Per germline, CDR1 MRHNA and CDR2 SNTAGT. Clones were read by immunoSEQ multiplex PCR, and TCRdb kept only the in-frame ones, dropping some. The profile covers some 180,000 clones, with about nine tenths appearing a single time and 6.5% to 7.5% taken by the ten largest. General study results and limits: Researchers catalogued over 150 TCR beta chains as cytomegalovirus-associated.

Input material: PBMCs. This TCR came from a man aged 25-45 years in good health and CMV-seropositive. The J gene is TRBJ2-2, the V gene TRBV6-4, with 9 bases fitting TRBD1. CDR3 nucleotide sequence: TGTGCCAGCAGTGAACAGGGGGCTATCGGGGAGCTGTTTTTT. Translation: CASSEQGAIGELFF.